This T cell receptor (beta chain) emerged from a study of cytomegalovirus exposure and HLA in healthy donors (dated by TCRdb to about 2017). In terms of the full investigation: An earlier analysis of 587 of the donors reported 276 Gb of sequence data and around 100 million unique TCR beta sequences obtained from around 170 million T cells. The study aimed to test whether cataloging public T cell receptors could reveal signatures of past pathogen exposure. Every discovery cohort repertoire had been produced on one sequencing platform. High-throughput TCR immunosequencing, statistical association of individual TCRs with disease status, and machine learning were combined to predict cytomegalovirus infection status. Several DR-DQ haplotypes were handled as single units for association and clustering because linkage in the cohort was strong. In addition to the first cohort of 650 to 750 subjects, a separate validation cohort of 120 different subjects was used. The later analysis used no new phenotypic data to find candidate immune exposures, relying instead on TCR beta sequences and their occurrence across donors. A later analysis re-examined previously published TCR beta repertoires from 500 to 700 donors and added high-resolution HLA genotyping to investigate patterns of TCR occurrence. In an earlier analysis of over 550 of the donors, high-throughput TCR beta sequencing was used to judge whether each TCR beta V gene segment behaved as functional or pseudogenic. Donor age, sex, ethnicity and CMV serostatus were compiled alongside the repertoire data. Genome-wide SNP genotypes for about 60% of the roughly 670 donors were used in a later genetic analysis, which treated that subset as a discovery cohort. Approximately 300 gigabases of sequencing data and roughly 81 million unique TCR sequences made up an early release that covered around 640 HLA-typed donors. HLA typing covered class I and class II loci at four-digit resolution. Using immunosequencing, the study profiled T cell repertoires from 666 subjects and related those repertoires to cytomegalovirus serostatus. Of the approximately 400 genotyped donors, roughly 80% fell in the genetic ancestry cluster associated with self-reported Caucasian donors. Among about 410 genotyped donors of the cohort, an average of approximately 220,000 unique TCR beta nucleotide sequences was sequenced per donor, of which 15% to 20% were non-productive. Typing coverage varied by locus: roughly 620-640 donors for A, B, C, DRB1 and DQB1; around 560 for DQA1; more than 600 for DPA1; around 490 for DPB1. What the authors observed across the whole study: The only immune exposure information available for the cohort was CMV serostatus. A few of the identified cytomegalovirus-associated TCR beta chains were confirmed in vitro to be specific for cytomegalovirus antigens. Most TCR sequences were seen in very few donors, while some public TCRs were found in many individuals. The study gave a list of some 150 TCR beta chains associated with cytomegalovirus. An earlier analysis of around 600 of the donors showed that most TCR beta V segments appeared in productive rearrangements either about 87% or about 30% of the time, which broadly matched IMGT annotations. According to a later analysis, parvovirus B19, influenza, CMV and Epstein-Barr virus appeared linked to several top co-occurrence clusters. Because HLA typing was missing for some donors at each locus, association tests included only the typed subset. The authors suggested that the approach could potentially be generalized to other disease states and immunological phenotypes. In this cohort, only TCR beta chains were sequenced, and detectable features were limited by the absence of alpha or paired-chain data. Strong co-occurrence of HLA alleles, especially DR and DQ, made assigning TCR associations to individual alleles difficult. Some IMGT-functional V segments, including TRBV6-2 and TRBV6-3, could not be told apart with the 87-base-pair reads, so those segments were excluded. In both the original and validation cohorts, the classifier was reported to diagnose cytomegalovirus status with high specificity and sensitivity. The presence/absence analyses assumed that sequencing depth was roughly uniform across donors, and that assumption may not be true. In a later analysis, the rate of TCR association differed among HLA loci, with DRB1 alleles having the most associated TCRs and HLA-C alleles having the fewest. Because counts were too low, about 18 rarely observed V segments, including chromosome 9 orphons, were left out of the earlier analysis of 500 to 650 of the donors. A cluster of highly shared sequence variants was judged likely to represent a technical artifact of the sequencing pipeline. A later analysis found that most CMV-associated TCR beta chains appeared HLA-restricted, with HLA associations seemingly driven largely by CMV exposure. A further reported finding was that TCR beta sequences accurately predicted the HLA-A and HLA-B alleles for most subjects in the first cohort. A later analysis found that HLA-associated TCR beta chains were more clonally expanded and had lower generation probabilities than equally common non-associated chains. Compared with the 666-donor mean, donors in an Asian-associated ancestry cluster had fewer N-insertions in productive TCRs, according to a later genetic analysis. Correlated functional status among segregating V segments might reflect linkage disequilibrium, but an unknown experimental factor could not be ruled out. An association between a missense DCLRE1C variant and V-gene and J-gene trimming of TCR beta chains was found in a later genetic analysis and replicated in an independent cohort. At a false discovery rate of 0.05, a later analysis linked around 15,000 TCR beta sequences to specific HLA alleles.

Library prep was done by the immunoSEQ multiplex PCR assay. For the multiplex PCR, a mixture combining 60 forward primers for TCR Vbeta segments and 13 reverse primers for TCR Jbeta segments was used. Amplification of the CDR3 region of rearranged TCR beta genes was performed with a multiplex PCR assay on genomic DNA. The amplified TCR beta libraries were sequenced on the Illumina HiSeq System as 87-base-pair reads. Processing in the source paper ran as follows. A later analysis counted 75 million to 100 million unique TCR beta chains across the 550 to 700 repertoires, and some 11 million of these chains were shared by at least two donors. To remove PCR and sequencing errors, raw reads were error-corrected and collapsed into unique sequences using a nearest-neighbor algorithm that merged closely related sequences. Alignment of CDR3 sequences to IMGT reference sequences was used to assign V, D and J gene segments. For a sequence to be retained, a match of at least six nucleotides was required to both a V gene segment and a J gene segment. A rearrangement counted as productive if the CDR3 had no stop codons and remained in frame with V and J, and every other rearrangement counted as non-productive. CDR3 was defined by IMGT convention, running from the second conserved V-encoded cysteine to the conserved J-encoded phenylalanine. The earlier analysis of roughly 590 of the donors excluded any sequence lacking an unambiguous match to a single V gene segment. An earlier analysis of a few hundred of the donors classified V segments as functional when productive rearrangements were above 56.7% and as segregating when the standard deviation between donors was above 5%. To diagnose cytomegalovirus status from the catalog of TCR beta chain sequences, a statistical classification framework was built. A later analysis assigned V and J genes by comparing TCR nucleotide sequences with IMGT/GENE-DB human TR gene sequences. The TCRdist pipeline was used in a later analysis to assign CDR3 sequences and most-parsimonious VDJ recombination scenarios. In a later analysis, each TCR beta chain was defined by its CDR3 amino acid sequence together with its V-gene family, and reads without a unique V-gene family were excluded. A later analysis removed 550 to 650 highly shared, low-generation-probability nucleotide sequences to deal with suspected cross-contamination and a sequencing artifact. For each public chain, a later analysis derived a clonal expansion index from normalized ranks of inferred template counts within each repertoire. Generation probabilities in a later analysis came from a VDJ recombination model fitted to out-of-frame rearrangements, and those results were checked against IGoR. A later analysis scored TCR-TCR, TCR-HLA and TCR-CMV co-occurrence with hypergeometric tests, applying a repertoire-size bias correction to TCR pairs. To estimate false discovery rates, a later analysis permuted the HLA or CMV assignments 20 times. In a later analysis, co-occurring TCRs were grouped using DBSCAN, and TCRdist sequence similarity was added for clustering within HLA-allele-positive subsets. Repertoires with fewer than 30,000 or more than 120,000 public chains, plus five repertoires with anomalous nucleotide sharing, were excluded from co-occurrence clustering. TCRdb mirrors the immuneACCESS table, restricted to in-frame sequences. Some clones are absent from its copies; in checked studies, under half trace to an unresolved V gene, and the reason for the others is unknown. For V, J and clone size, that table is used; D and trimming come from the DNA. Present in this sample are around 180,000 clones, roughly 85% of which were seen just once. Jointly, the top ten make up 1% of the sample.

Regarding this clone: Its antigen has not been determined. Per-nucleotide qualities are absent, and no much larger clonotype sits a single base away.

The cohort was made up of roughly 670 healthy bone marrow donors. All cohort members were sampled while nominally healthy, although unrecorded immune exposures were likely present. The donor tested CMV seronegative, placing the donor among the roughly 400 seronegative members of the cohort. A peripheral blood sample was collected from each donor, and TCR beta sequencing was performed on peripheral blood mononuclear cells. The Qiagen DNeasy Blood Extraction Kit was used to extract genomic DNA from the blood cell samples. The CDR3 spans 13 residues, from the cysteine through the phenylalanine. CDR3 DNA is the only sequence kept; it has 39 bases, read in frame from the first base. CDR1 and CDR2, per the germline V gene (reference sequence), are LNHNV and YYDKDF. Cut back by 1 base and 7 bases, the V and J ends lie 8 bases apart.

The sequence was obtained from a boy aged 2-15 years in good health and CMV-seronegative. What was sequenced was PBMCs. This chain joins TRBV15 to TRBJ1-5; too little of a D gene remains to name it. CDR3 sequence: CATSRALVQPQHF. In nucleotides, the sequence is TGTGCCACCAGCAGAGCGTTAGTGCAGCCCCAGCATTTT.